This T cell receptor (beta chain) was found in a study of blood T cell repertoires in COVID-19. Study in general: Specimens from acute and convalescent COVID-19 originated in the United States, Italy and Spain. Sources were T cells, B-cell-depleted T cells, or PBMCs; the material itself was cDNA or gDNA.

Source study methods: How many nucleated cells were present was estimated from reference gene primer amplification. Only in-frame clones appear in the TCRdb table, and some are missing; sequencing was by immunoSEQ multiplex PCR. V, J and clone size were drawn from that table, and D and trimming were deduced from the DNA. There are 150,000 to 200,000 clones in the sample; about 81% occur only once, and 11% lies in the top ten. CDR3 size: 17 residues. The germline CDR1 and CDR2 sequences are SGDLS and YYNGEE. After removal of 3 bases from V and 5 bases from J, the junction contained 11 bases not matched to a gene.

The gene calls are TRBV9 and TRBJ2-2, with TRBD2 identical over 9 bases. The clonotype was recovered from a man aged 55 to 70 with active or convalescent COVID-19. The sample comprised peripheral blood. The CDR3 spells CASSGGASGIYTGELFF. Here the CDR3 DNA reads TGTGCCAGCAGCGGTGGGGCTAGCGGGATATATACCGGGGAGCTGTTTTTT.